Sequencing of this TCR beta chain was carried out in a study of T cell repertoires in cytomegalovirus infection. Across the whole study: Both recently identified HLA-C-restricted and well-studied HLA-B-restricted CMV epitopes were used in the study. A matching HLA type, together with CMV infection, was signaled by public TCR beta signatures.

The germline V gene encodes CDR1 SEHNR and CDR2 FQNEAQ (reference sequence). This CDR3 is built from 14 residues. The V end lost 1 base, the J end lost 6 bases, and 9 bases lay between the germline ends. This clonotype was observed a handful of times. Its antigen is currently unknown. TCRdb re-called the reads through MiXCR, storing one row per CDR3 protein. Here the sample spans about 770,000 distinct CDR3 sequences, under 35% being singletons. Study findings and constraints: Based on cumulative public TCR beta family frequency, carriers of CMV plus the relevant HLA were identified. HLA-C-restricted CMV-specific TCR beta clonotypes were dominant in the ex vivo response.

Sequences were derived from cultured CD8+ T cells from PBMCs, sampled from culture after CMV antigen stimulation. V gene TRBV7-9 combines with J gene TRBJ1-4, with D unclear. The receptor's source is a human donor in good health (CMV status not recorded). Some clones in this sample may be carry-over from other donors' samples. CDR3 amino acids: CASSLDTMDEKLFF. The CDR3 coding sequence is TGTGCCAGCAGCTTAGATACCATGGATGAAAAACTGTTTTTT.